Listed here is a single TCR beta chain. Cohorts were assigned according to the clinical history that participants reported. Trimming cost V 5 bases and J 5 bases, with 13 bases left between them. CDR3 size: 13 residues. In germline, CDR1 is SGHDT, CDR2 YYEEEE. This sample stems from a study of blood T cell repertoires in COVID-19. Across the whole study: Italy, Spain and the United States were the sources of the convalescent and acute COVID-19 samples.

Assay used: immunoSEQ multiplex PCR; TCRdb lists only in-frame clones, some missing. The sample consists of about 290,000 clones, 89% of them appearing once. The V call is TRBV5-6, the J call TRBJ1-1; D is possibly TRBD1 (5 bases). Sequencing was done on a sample of PBMCs or T cells enriched from blood (not recorded which). The source is a woman between 40 and 50 years old who had recovered from COVID-19. CDR3 region: CASSRQGGTEAFF. The CDR3 coding sequence is TGTGCCAGCAGTCGCCAGGGAGGGACTGAAGCTTTCTTT. Drawing the rest from reference TRBV5-6 and TRBJ1-1, the complete variable domain is DAGVTQSPTHLIKTRGQQVTLRCSPKSGHDTVSWYQQALGQGPQFIFQYYEEEERQRGNFPDRFSGHQFPNYSSELNVNALLLGDSALYLCASSRQGGTEAFFGQGTRLTVV.